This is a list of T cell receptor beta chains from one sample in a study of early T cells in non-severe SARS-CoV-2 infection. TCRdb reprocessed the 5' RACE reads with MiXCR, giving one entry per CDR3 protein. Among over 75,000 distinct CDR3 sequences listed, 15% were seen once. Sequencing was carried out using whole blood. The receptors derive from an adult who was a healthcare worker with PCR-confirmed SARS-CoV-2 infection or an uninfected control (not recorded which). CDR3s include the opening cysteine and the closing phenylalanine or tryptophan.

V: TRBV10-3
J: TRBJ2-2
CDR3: CATIASGSTGELFF

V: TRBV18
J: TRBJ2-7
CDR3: CASSPPSTYEQYF

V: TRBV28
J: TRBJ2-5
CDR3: CASSFLGPRSETQYF

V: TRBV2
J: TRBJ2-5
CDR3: CASSEQALGETQYF

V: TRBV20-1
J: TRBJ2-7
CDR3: CSASWTSGKYEQYF

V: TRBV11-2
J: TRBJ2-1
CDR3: CASSFRGNNEQFF

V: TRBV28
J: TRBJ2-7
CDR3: CASSTPSGKVYEQYF

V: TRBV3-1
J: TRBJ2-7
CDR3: CASSQGQGSAYEQYF

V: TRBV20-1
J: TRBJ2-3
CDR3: CSANTGTSKVTDTQYF

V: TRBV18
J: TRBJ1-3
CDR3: CASSPRTADSGNTIYF

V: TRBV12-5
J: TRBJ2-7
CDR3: CASGTRTGLAYEQYF

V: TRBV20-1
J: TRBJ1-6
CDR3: CSASYRVNSPLHF

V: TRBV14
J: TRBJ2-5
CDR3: CASSQTGGPIRTQYF

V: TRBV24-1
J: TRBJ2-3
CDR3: CATSVGGRTDTQYF

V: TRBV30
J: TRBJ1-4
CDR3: CAWTGTNNEKLFF

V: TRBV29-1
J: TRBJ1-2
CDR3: CSVLLDRNYGYTF

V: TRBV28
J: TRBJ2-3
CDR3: CASSLLAGTSTDTQYF

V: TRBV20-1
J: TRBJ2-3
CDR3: CSAVPLGLDTQYF

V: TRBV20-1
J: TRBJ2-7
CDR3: CSAREVAGSSYEQYF

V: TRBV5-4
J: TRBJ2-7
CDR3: CASSLEPEVDEQYF

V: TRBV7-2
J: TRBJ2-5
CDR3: CASTAGVGTQYF

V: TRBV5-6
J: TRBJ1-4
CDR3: CASSLGATNEKLFF

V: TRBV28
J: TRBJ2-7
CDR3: CASSSGGTGDNEQYF

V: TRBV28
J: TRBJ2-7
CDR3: CASSSPNYEQYF

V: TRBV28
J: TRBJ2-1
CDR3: CASSQPLAGEVEQFF

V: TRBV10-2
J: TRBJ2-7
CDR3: CASSAGGIFEQYF

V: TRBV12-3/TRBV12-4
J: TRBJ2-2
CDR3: CASSPEGEGGELFF

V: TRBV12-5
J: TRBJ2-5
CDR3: CASGYHRNLQETQYF

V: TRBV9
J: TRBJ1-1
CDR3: CASSRTVVNTEAFF

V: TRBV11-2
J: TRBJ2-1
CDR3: CASSLGGTEFF

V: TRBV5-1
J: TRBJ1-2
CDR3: CASSSEGIGAYGYTF